The next 10 T cell receptor beta chains were all read from a single sample in a study of human T cells and chemical hapten exposure. Time point noted: pre-sensitization, week 0. Treatment noted: therapeutic diphenylcyclopropenone sensitization with weekly scalp DPC. TCRdb independently ran MiXCR on the RACE reads; one entry per CDR3 protein. This sample has fewer than 300,000 distinct CDR3 sequences, with over 7.5% found just once. This sample comprised whole blood, obtained in connection with sensitization to the hapten diphenylcyclopropenone (DPC). These receptors originate from a man between 18 and 35 years old with alopecia areata. Some clones in this sample may be carry-over from other donors' samples.

V is TRBV20-1 and J is TRBJ2-3; D is undetermined. The CDR3 is 15 residues long. From germline, CDR1 is DFQATT and CDR2 SNEGSKA (reference sequence). The V gene lost 3 bases and the J gene lost 0 bases, with 13 bases spanning the gap. CDR3 loop: CSARYITQSTDTQYF. Written as DNA, the CDR3 is TGCAGTGCTAGGTACATAACCCAAAGCACAGATACGCAGTATTTT.

The rearrangement uses TRBV7-9 and TRBJ2-1, with 7 bases fitting TRBD2. The CDR3 extends over 15 amino acids. Per germline, CDR1 SEHNR and CDR2 FQNEAQ (reference sequence). Trimming at V came to 5 bases and at J to 6 bases, leaving 10 bases not matched to a gene. CDR3 region: CASSQRLAKGNEQFF. The DNA of the CDR3 is TGTGCCAGCAGCCAGAGACTAGCCAAGGGCAATGAGCAGTTCTTC.

This clonotype showed up many times. CDR3 nucleotide sequence: TGTGCCAGCAGTTATATCCAGGAGCAGTTCTTC. Protein: CASSYIQEQFF. The V call is TRBV6-2 or TRBV6-3, the J call TRBJ2-1; no clear D. CDR3 length: 11 residues. Trimming shortened V by 3 bases and J by 10 bases, and 7 bases separated the two germline ends. The germline gives CDR1 MNHEY, CDR2 SVGEGT.

The CDR3 sequence: CSAGSRGTTEAFF. The DNA for the CDR3 is TGCAGTGCGGGGAGCCGGGGAACGACTGAAGCTTTCTTT. V usage is TRBV20-1 and J usage is TRBJ1-1; no clear D gene. From germline, CDR1 is DFQATT and CDR2 SNEGSKA (reference sequence). V was pared by 6 bases and J by 5 bases, with 16 bases between. The CDR3 is 13 residues long.

This clonotype occurred many times. The gene calls are TRBV20-1 and TRBJ1-1; D ambiguous. V was trimmed by 0 bases and J by 0 bases, leaving 14 bases between them. The CDR3 loop spans 16 amino acids. CDR1 is DFQATT and CDR2 is SNEGSKA in the germline V gene (reference sequence). CDR3 region: CSARDLVRTLNTEAFF. In DNA, the CDR3 is TGCAGTGCTAGAGATCTTGTAAGGACGTTGAACACTGAAGCTTTCTTT.

In this sample, this clonotype turned up a few times. The rearrangement uses TRBV28 and TRBJ2-7; no firm D call. Per the germline V gene, CDR1 is MDHEN and CDR2 is SYDVKM. The CDR3 runs 11 residues. The V and J ends lost 5 bases and 4 bases respectively, with 6 bases between them. The CDR3 DNA sequence: TGTGCCAGCAGTATTGGGTACGAGCAGTACTTC. Translation gives CASSIGYEQYF. Together with reference TRBV28 and TRBJ2-7, the CDR3 gives the full variable domain: DVKVTQSSRYLVKRTGEKVFLECVQDMDHENMFWYRQDPGLGLRLIYFSYDVKMKEKGDIPEGYSVSREKKERFSLILESASTNQTSMYLCASSIGYEQYFGPGTRLTVT.

Only a few counts were recorded for this clonotype. This clone may be a read error of a much larger clone one base away. The V call is TRBV7-3, the J call TRBJ2-5, with D unclear. The germline V and J ends were trimmed by 2 bases and 0 bases, with 4 bases remaining between them. The germline V gene encodes CDR1 SGHTA and CDR2 FQGTGA. The CDR3 covers 13 residues. The CDR3 DNA sequence: TGTGCCAGCAGCTTACAGAACCAAGAGACCCAGTACTTC. It translates to CASSLQNQETQYF.

The chain joins TRBV18 to TRBJ2-2, with D possibly matching TRBD2 (6 bases). V was clipped by 0 bases and J by 2 bases, with 13 bases between them. Germline values: CDR1 KGHSH, CDR2 LQKENI. CDR3 length: 17 residues. Here the CDR3 reads CASSPPVSLANTGELFF. CDR3 sequence (DNA): TGTGCCAGCTCACCACCGGTCTCACTAGCAAACACCGGGGAGCTGTTTTTT. Variable domain in full (rest from reference TRBV18 and TRBJ2-2): NAGVMQNPRHLVRRRGQEARLRCSPMKGHSHVYWYRQLPEEGLKFMVYLQKENIIDESGMPKERFSAEFPKEGPSILRIQQVVRGDSAAYFCASSPPVSLANTGELFFGEGSRLTVL.

The chain joins TRBV10-2 to TRBJ1-5; D uncertain. V lost 3 bases and J lost 6, with 6 bases in between. Looked up from germline, CDR1 is WSHSY and CDR2 is SAAADI. The CDR3 contains 12 residues. CDR3 amino acids: CASSDGFQPQHF. The CDR3 coding sequence is TGCGCCAGCAGTGATGGGTTTCAGCCCCAGCATTTT.

The gene calls are TRBV5-1 and TRBJ2-1; maybe TRBD2 (6 bases). V lost 0 bases and J lost 8, with 18 bases in between. Germline V CDR1 and CDR2: SGHRS, YFSETQ. This CDR3 has 16 amino acids. The CDR3 region has the DNA TGCGCCAGCAGCTTGGAGGGCGGGACGGGCGTCCATGAGCAGTTCTTC. The encoded protein is CASSLEGGTGVHEQFF.